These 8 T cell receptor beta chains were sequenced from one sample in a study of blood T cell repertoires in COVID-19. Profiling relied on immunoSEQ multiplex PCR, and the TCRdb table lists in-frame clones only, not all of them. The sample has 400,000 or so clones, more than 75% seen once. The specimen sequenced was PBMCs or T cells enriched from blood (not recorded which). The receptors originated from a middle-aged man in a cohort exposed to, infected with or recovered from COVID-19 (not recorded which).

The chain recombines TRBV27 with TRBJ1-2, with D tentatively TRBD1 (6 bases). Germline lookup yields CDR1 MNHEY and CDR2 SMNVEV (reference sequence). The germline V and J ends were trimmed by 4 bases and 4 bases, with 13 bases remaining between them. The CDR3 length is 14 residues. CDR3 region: CASSSTGQPYGYTF. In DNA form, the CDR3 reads TGTGCCAGCAGTTCCACTGGACAGCCCTATGGCTACACCTTC.

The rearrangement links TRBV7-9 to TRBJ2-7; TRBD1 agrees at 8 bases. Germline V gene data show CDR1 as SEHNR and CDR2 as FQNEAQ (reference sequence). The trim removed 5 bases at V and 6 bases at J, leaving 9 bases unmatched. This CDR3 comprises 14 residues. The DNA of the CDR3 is TGTGCCAGCAGCCTAGAGGGGACAGGAGTCGAGCAGTACTTC. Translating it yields CASSLEGTGVEQYF.

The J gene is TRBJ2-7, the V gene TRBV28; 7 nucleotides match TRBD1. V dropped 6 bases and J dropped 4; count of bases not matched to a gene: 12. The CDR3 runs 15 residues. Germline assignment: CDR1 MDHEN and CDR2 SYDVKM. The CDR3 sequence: CASRLDRADSYEQYF. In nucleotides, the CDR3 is TGTGCCAGCAGACTAGACAGGGCCGATTCTTACGAGCAGTACTTC.

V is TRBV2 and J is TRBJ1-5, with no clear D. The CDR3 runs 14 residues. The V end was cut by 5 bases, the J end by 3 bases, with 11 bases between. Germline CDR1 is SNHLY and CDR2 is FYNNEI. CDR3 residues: CASSPDTINQPQHF. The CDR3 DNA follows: TGTGCCAGCAGTCCCGATACTATCAATCAGCCCCAGCATTTT.

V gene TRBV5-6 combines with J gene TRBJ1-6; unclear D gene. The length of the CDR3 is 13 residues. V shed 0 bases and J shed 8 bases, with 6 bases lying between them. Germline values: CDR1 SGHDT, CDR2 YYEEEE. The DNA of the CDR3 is TGTGCCAGCAGCTTGGACAGATATTCACCCCTCCACTTT. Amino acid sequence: CASSLDRYSPLHF.

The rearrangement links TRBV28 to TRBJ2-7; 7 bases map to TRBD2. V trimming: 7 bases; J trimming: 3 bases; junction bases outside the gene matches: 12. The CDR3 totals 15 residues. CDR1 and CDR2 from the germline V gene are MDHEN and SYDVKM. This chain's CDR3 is CASTHLAGSGYEQYF. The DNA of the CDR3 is TGTGCCAGCACCCATTTAGCGGGTTCGGGCTACGAGCAGTACTTC.

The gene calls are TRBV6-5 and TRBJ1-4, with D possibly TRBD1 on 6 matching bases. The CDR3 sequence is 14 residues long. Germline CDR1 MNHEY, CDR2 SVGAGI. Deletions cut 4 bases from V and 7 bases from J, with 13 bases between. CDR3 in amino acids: CASSSGRGGEKLFF. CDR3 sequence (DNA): TGTGCCAGCAGTTCTGGCAGGGGTGGTGAAAAACTGTTTTTT.

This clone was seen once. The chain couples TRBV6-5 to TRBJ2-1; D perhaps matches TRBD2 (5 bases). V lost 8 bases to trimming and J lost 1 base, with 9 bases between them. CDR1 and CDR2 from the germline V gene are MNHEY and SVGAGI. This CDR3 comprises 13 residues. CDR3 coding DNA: TGTGCCAGCTCCCGGGATTCCTACAATGAGCAGTTCTTC. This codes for CASSRDSYNEQFF.